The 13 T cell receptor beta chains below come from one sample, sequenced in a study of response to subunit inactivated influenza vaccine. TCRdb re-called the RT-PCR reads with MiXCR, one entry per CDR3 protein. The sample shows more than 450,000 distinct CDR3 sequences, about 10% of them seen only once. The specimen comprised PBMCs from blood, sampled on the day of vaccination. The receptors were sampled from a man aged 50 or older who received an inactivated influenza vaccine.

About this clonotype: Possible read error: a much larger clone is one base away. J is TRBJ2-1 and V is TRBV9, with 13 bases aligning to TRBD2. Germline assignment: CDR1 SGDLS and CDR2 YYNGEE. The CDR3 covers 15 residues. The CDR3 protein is CVSSGGLAGSNEQFF. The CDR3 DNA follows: TGTGTCAGCAGCGGGGGACTAGCGGGATCAAATGAGCAGTTCTTC.

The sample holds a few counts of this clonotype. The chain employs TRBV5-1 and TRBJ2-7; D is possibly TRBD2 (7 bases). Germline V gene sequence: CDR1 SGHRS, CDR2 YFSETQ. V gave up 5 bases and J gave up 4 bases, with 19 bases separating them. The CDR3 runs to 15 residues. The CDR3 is CASRGGAQGTYEQYF. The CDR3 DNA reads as TGCGCCAGCAGAGGGGGGGCCCAAGGCACTTACGAGCAGTACTTC.

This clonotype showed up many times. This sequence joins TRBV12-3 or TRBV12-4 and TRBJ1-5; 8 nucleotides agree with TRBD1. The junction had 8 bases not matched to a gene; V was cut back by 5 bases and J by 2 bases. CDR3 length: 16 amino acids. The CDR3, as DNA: TGTGCCAGCAGTCCAGGGGGCCTTTTACGCAATCAGCCCCAGCATTTT. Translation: CASSPGGLLRNQPQHF.

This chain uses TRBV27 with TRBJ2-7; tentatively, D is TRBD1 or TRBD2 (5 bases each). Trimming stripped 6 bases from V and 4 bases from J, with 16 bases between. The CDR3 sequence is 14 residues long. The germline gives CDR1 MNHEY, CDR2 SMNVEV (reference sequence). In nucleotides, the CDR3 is TGTGCCAGCAGCCTCGGGACGGACCCTTACGAGCAGTACTTC. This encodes CASSLGTDPYEQYF.

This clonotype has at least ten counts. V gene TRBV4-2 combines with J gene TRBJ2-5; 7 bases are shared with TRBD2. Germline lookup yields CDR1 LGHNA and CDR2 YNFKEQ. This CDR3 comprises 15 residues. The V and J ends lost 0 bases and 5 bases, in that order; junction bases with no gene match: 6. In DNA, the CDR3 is TGTGCCAGCAGCCAAGAACTTCTGGGAGGGGAGACCCAGTACTTC. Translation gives CASSQELLGGETQYF.

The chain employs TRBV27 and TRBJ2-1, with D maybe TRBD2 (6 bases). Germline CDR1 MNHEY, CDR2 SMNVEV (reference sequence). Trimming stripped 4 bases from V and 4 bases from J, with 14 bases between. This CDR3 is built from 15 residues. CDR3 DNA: TGTGCCAGCAGTTCGGGGGTGAACCTTTACAATGAGCAGTTCTTC. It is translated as CASSSGVNLYNEQFF.

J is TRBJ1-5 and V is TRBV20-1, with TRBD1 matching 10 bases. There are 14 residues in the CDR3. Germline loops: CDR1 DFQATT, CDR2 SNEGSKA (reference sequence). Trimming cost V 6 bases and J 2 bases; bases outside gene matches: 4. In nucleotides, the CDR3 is TGCAGTGCGAAGACAGGGGGCGGCAATCAGCCCCAGCATTTT. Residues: CSAKTGGGNQPQHF.

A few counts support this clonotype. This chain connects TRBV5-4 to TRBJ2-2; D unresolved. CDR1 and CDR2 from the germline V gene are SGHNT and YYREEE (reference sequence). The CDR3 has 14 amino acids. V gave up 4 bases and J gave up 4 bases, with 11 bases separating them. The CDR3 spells CASSPNKATGELFF. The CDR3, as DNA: TGTGCCAGCAGCCCCAACAAGGCCACCGGGGAGCTGTTTTTT.

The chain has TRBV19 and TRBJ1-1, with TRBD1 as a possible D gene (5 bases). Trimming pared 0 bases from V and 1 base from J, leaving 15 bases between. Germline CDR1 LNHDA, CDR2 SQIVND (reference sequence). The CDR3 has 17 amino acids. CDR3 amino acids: CASSIDPRDSGNTEAFF. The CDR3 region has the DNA TGTGCCAGTAGTATAGATCCCCGCGACAGCGGGAACACTGAAGCTTTCTTT. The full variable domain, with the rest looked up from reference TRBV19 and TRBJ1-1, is DGGITQSPKYLFRKEGQNVTLSCEQNLNHDAMYWYRQDPGQGLRLIYYSQIVNDFQKGDIAEGYSVSREKKESFPLTVTSAQKNPTAFYLCASSIDPRDSGNTEAFFGQGTRLTVV.

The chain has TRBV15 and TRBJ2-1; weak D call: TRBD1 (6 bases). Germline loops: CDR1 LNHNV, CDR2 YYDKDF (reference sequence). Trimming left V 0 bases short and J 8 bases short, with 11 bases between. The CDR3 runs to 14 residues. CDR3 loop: CATSRDFNRDEQFF. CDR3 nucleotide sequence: TGTGCCACCAGCAGAGACTTCAACAGGGATGAGCAGTTCTTC.

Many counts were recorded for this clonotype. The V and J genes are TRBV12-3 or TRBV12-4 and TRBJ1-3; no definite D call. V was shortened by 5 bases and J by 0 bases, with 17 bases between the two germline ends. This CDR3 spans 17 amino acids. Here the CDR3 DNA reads TGTGCCAGCAGTAATCTCCCCGTTGGGCGCTCTGGAAACACCATATATTTT. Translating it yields CASSNLPVGRSGNTIYF.

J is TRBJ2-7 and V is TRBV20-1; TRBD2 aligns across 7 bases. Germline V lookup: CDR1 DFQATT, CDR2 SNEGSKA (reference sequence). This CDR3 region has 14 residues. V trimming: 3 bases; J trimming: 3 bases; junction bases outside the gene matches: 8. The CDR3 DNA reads TGCAGTGCTAGCGGGAGCGGGATCGTCTACGAGCAGTACTTC. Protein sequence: CSASGSGIVYEQYF.

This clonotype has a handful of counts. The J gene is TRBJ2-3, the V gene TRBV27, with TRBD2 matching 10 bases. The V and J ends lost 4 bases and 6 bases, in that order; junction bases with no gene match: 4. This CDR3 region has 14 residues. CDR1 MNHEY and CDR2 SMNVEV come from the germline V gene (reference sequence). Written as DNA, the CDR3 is TGTGCCAGCAGTTGGACTAGCGGAAGCGATACGCAGTATTTT. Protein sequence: CASSWTSGSDTQYF.